In its sample, the clone carrying this T cell receptor beta chain was seen once. CDR3 length: 15 amino acids. The germline V gene encodes CDR1 LNHNV and CDR2 YYDKDF (reference sequence). Trimming cost V 0 bases and J 5 bases, with 11 bases left between them. These data belong to a study of shared clonotypes between healthy human individuals. Study-level information: A couple of women and a few men aged 18 to 49 served as donors.

Libraries were prepared by immunoSEQ multiplex PCR; TCRdb keeps only in-frame clonotypes and omits some of them. The top ten clones hold around 12% of a sample with about 460,000 clones, roughly three quarters of them seen once. The chain has TRBV15 and TRBJ1-5; D is undetermined. The sequenced sample was PBMCs. The source is a woman aged 35 to 49 in good health. Some clones in this sample may be carry-over from other donors' samples. In nucleotides, the CDR3 is TGTGCCACCAGCAGAGATGGGAAGGTTGATCAGCCCCAGCATTTT. Translating it yields CATSRDGKVDQPQHF.